This is a list of T cell receptor beta chains from one sample in a study of blood T cell repertoires in COVID-19. Assay: immunoSEQ multiplex PCR; the TCRdb copy retains only in-frame clones and omits some. This sample has under 300,000 clones; roughly nine tenths occur once, and the top ten carry 1.2%. The sequencing sample was made of PBMCs or T cells enriched from blood (not recorded which). The receptors originated from a human donor in a cohort exposed to, infected with or recovered from COVID-19 (not recorded which). The donor label of this sample is uncertain. CDR3s include the opening cysteine and the closing phenylalanine or tryptophan. The D gene is left open where the match is weak. Size is stated for part of the rows, as once, few or many counts, or as a class when the clone is expanded.

V gene: TRBV7-2
J gene: TRBJ2-1
D gene: NA
clone size: few
CDR3 DNA: TGTGCCAGCAGCTCCAATAGGCGGCTCCTTTTCTTC
CDR3 protein: CASSSNRRLLFF

V gene: TRBV7-9
J gene: TRBJ1-1
D gene: NA
clone size: few
CDR3 DNA: TGTGCCAGCAGCGGGGGACACTTGAACACTGAAGCTTTCTTT
CDR3 protein: CASSGGHLNTEAFF

V gene: TRBV7-9
J gene: TRBJ2-5
D gene: NA
clone size: NA
CDR3 DNA: TGTGCCAGCAGCTTCGTCGCGGGGCCCCAAGAGACCCAGTACTTC
CDR3 protein: CASSFVAGPQETQYF

V gene: TRBV7-9
J gene: TRBJ2-7
D gene: NA
clone size: NA
CDR3 DNA: TGTGCCAGCAGCCCGCGGACGGTCGCGGGGTACGAGCAGTACTTC
CDR3 protein: CASSPRTVAGYEQYF

V gene: TRBV19
J gene: TRBJ2-5
D gene: NA
clone size: NA
CDR3 DNA: TGTGCCAGTAGTATAGGAGGAGGGACCCAAGAGACCCAGTACTTC
CDR3 protein: CASSIGGGTQETQYF

V gene: TRBV30
J gene: TRBJ2-6
D gene: NA
clone size: NA
CDR3 DNA: TGTGCCGGACAGCCGGTCATTGGGGCCAACGTCCTGACTTTC
CDR3 protein: CAGQPVIGANVLTF

V gene: TRBV4-1
J gene: TRBJ1-5
D gene: NA
clone size: once
CDR3 DNA: TGCGCCAGCAGCCAAGTGCGGCAGGGGTATCAGCCCCAGCATTTT
CDR3 protein: CASSQVRQGYQPQHF

V gene: TRBV9
J gene: TRBJ1-2
D gene: NA
clone size: NA
CDR3 DNA: TGTGCCAGCAGCGTAGACAGGGAAAGAGGAGACTATGGCTACACCTTC
CDR3 protein: CASSVDRERGDYGYTF

V gene: TRBV18
J gene: TRBJ1-3
D gene: TRBD1
clone size: NA
CDR3 DNA: TGTGCCAGCTCTCCCGGACAGGGAAGCTCTGGAAACACCATATATTTT
CDR3 protein: CASSPGQGSSGNTIYF

V gene: TRBV7-6
J gene: TRBJ1-4
D gene: TRBD1
clone size: NA
CDR3 DNA: TGTGCCAGCAGCTCGACCTTGGACAGGCTTAATGAAAAACTGTTTTTT
CDR3 protein: CASSSTLDRLNEKLFF

V gene: TRBV18
J gene: TRBJ1-6
D gene: TRBD1
clone size: NA
CDR3 DNA: TGTGCCAGCTCACCCCTAGGGGGACAGAAGAATTCACCCCTCCACTTT
CDR3 protein: CASSPLGGQKNSPLHF

V gene: TRBV6-2/TRBV6-3
J gene: TRBJ2-7
D gene: TRBD2
clone size: NA
CDR3 DNA: TGTGCCAGCAGTTATGGACTAGCGGGGGACCCCTACGAGCAGTACTTC
CDR3 protein: CASSYGLAGDPYEQYF

V gene: TRBV3-1/TRBV3-2
J gene: TRBJ1-2
D gene: NA
clone size: NA
CDR3 DNA: TGTGCCAGCAGCCAAGGGGAGGGAGGCTACACCTTC
CDR3 protein: CASSQGEGGYTF

V gene: TRBV5-1
J gene: TRBJ1-1
D gene: NA
clone size: NA
CDR3 DNA: TGCGCCAGCTCGCTCAGGCAGTTACGGAACACTGAAGCTTTCTTT
CDR3 protein: CASSLRQLRNTEAFF

V gene: TRBV6-5
J gene: TRBJ1-2
D gene: TRBD1
clone size: NA
CDR3 DNA: TGTGCCAGCATCGGGACAGGGCCTAACTATGGCTACACCTTC
CDR3 protein: CASIGTGPNYGYTF

V gene: TRBV12-3/TRBV12-4
J gene: TRBJ1-2
D gene: NA
clone size: NA
CDR3 DNA: TGTGCCAGCAGTATTGTAGCTAACTATGGCTACACCTTC
CDR3 protein: CASSIVANYGYTF

V gene: TRBV29-1
J gene: TRBJ1-2
D gene: NA
clone size: NA
CDR3 DNA: TGCAGCGTTGAAGATGGAGGCAATGGCTACACCTTC
CDR3 protein: CSVEDGGNGYTF

V gene: TRBV2
J gene: TRBJ2-5
D gene: TRBD2
clone size: NA
CDR3 DNA: TGTGCCAGCGGGGCCTGGCGGGGGGAGACCCAGTACTTC
CDR3 protein: CASGAWRGETQYF

V gene: TRBV7-9
J gene: TRBJ1-3
D gene: TRBD1
clone size: NA
CDR3 DNA: TGTGCCAGCAGCCGACCGGGACAGGGATCTGGAAACACCATATATTTT
CDR3 protein: CASSRPGQGSGNTIYF

V gene: TRBV16
J gene: TRBJ1-1
D gene: NA
clone size: NA
CDR3 DNA: TGTGCCAGCAGCCAATCCCCTAGGACTGAAGCTTTCTTT
CDR3 protein: CASSQSPRTEAFF

V gene: TRBV5-4
J gene: TRBJ1-4
D gene: TRBD1
clone size: NA
CDR3 DNA: TGTGCCAGCAGCCCTGCGGGACAGGCGAATGAAAAACTGTTTTTT
CDR3 protein: CASSPAGQANEKLFF

V gene: TRBV15
J gene: TRBJ1-2
D gene: NA
clone size: once
CDR3 DNA: TGTGCCACCAGCAGAGATCTCCAAGTGGGCAACTATGGCTACACCTTC
CDR3 protein: CATSRDLQVGNYGYTF

V gene: TRBV19
J gene: TRBJ2-7
D gene: NA
clone size: NA
CDR3 DNA: TGTGCCAGTAGTAACCTAGTCCCCTTCGGGGAGCAGTACTTC
CDR3 protein: CASSNLVPFGEQYF

V gene: TRBV2
J gene: TRBJ2-3
D gene: TRBD1
clone size: NA
CDR3 DNA: TGTGCCAGCAGTGGAGGACAGGGAAACACAGATACGCAGTATTTT
CDR3 protein: CASSGGQGNTDTQYF

V gene: TRBV7-2
J gene: TRBJ1-2
D gene: NA
clone size: NA
CDR3 DNA: TGTGCCAGCAGCTTAGCGACGACAGACGCCTCTGGCTACACCTTC
CDR3 protein: CASSLATTDASGYTF

V gene: TRBV7-2
J gene: TRBJ2-7
D gene: TRBD1
clone size: NA
CDR3 DNA: TGTGCCAGCAGCTCCGGGACAGGGGCCTACGAGCAGTACTTC
CDR3 protein: CASSSGTGAYEQYF

V gene: TRBV11-2
J gene: TRBJ2-1
D gene: TRBD2
clone size: once
CDR3 DNA: TGTGCCCGCGCCGGGGGGGGCGCGGGGGGCTACAATGAGCAGTTCTTC
CDR3 protein: CARAGGGAGGYNEQFF

V gene: TRBV27
J gene: TRBJ2-7
D gene: NA
clone size: few
CDR3 DNA: TGTGCCAGCAGTTTATCCTGGCAAACCTACGAGCAGTACTTC
CDR3 protein: CASSLSWQTYEQYF

V gene: TRBV6-2/TRBV6-3
J gene: TRBJ2-7
D gene: TRBD2
clone size: NA
CDR3 DNA: TGTGCCAGCAGTATCAGTGCGGGGGGCCTGTATGAGCAGTACTTC
CDR3 protein: CASSISAGGLYEQYF

V gene: TRBV4-3
J gene: TRBJ1-5
D gene: NA
clone size: NA
CDR3 DNA: TGCGCCAGCAGCCAAGAAATACAGGGAGGCAATCAGCCCCAGCATTTT
CDR3 protein: CASSQEIQGGNQPQHF

V gene: TRBV28
J gene: TRBJ1-3
D gene: TRBD1
clone size: NA
CDR3 DNA: TGTGCCAGCAGAGCGGGACAGGGCCGAAACACCATATATTTT
CDR3 protein: CASRAGQGRNTIYF

V gene: TRBV19
J gene: TRBJ1-2
D gene: NA
clone size: NA
CDR3 DNA: TGTGCCAGTTCTCTGACAGCAAACTATGGCTACACCTTC
CDR3 protein: CASSLTANYGYTF

V gene: TRBV7-8
J gene: TRBJ1-4
D gene: TRBD1
clone size: NA
CDR3 DNA: TGTGCCAGCAGCTTAGCGCGGACAGGTCTAGGGGAAAAACTGTTTTTT
CDR3 protein: CASSLARTGLGEKLFF

V gene: TRBV19
J gene: TRBJ1-2
D gene: TRBD1
clone size: NA
CDR3 DNA: TGTGCCAGTCGGACAGGGGGCGACCCGAACTATGGCTACACCTTC
CDR3 protein: CASRTGGDPNYGYTF

V gene: TRBV20-1
J gene: TRBJ2-2
D gene: NA
clone size: NA
CDR3 DNA: TGCAGTGCTAGTACCAAACAGGGAGTTCTTTCCTCGAACACCGGGGAGCTGTTTTTT
CDR3 protein: CSASTKQGVLSSNTGELFF

V gene: TRBV7-2
J gene: TRBJ1-1
D gene: TRBD1
clone size: NA
CDR3 DNA: TGTGCCAGCAGCTCTTCTCCGGGACAGTACACTGAAGCTTTCTTT
CDR3 protein: CASSSSPGQYTEAFF

V gene: TRBV19
J gene: TRBJ1-5
D gene: NA
clone size: NA
CDR3 DNA: TGTGCCAGTAGTAGGCAGGGTATTCAGCCCCAGCATTTT
CDR3 protein: CASSRQGIQPQHF

V gene: TRBV5-4
J gene: TRBJ2-7
D gene: TRBD2
clone size: once
CDR3 DNA: TGTGCCAGCAGCCCTGGACTAGTCTCCTACGAGCAGTACTTC
CDR3 protein: CASSPGLVSYEQYF

V gene: TRBV18
J gene: TRBJ2-5
D gene: NA
clone size: NA
CDR3 DNA: TGTGCCAGCTCACCACCGGGAGACATGTACCAAGAGACCCAGTACTTC
CDR3 protein: CASSPPGDMYQETQYF

V gene: TRBV19
J gene: TRBJ1-2
D gene: NA
clone size: once
CDR3 DNA: TGTGCCAGCCTCAGGGGTACTAACTATGGCTACACCTTC
CDR3 protein: CASLRGTNYGYTF

V gene: TRBV5-4
J gene: TRBJ2-1
D gene: TRBD1
clone size: NA
CDR3 DNA: TGTGCCAGCAGCATTCCGGGACAGTCTGTGAATGAGCAGTTCTTC
CDR3 protein: CASSIPGQSVNEQFF

V gene: TRBV7-2
J gene: TRBJ2-1
D gene: TRBD1
clone size: once
CDR3 DNA: TGTGCCAGCAGCCAACGGACAGGCGGAAACAATGAGCAGTTCTTC
CDR3 protein: CASSQRTGGNNEQFF

V gene: TRBV6-2/TRBV6-3
J gene: TRBJ2-3
D gene: NA
clone size: NA
CDR3 DNA: TGTGCCAGCAGTTCACGGGATCCCACAGATACGCAGTATTTT
CDR3 protein: CASSSRDPTDTQYF

V gene: TRBV14
J gene: TRBJ1-2
D gene: NA
clone size: NA
CDR3 DNA: TGTGCCAGCAGCCGCCTGGGCTTTAACTATGGCTACACCTTC
CDR3 protein: CASSRLGFNYGYTF

V gene: TRBV21-1
J gene: TRBJ1-2
D gene: NA
clone size: once
CDR3 DNA: TGTGCCAGCAGCAAGGGACAGGGGCGGGCTAACTATGGCTACACCTTC
CDR3 protein: CASSKGQGRANYGYTF

V gene: TRBV6-5
J gene: TRBJ2-3
D gene: TRBD2
clone size: few
CDR3 DNA: TGTGCCAGCAAGGGACTAGCGGGGGGGCAAGATACGCAGTATTTT
CDR3 protein: CASKGLAGGQDTQYF

V gene: TRBV19
J gene: TRBJ2-1
D gene: TRBD2
clone size: NA
CDR3 DNA: TGTGCCAGTAGTATAGGGACTAGCGTCAATGAGCAGTTCTTC
CDR3 protein: CASSIGTSVNEQFF

V gene: TRBV6-5
J gene: TRBJ2-7
D gene: TRBD1
clone size: NA
CDR3 DNA: TGTGCCAGCAGTACCGGACAGGGGAAGGGATACGAGCAGTACTTC
CDR3 protein: CASSTGQGKGYEQYF

V gene: TRBV18
J gene: TRBJ1-1
D gene: TRBD1
clone size: NA
CDR3 DNA: TGTGCCAGCTCACCTTTCCCCAGGGGGCCATACAGGAACACTGAAGCTTTCTTT
CDR3 protein: CASSPFPRGPYRNTEAFF

V gene: TRBV4-2
J gene: TRBJ1-4
D gene: TRBD1
clone size: NA
CDR3 DNA: TGTGCCAGCAGCTACCGACAGGGGTCCTATGAAAAACTGTTTTTT
CDR3 protein: CASSYRQGSYEKLFF

V gene: TRBV6-2/TRBV6-3
J gene: TRBJ1-1
D gene: NA
clone size: NA
CDR3 DNA: TGTGCCAGCAGTTACTCGATGGCGGACATGAGGGCTGGCGGGGATGAAGCTTTCTTT
CDR3 protein: CASSYSMADMRAGGDEAFF

V gene: TRBV4-1
J gene: TRBJ2-2
D gene: TRBD2
clone size: NA
CDR3 DNA: TGCGCCAGCAGCCAAGATCGCCAACTAGCGGGACGCACCGGGGAGCTGTTTTTT
CDR3 protein: CASSQDRQLAGRTGELFF

V gene: TRBV2
J gene: TRBJ2-7
D gene: NA
clone size: NA
CDR3 DNA: TGTGCCAGCAGTGCTTGGGGGGACTACGAGCAGTACTTC
CDR3 protein: CASSAWGDYEQYF

V gene: TRBV14
J gene: TRBJ2-5
D gene: NA
clone size: once
CDR3 DNA: TGTGCCAGCAGCGCCCGGGACTCTGACGAGACCCAGTACTTC
CDR3 protein: CASSARDSDETQYF

V gene: TRBV21-1
J gene: TRBJ2-1
D gene: NA
clone size: NA
CDR3 DNA: TGTGCCACCTCTTGGAGGGGAAAACGCGAGCAGTTCTTC
CDR3 protein: CATSWRGKREQFF

V gene: TRBV5-1
J gene: TRBJ2-1
D gene: NA
clone size: NA
CDR3 DNA: TGCGCCAGCACCTCTGGGGGGGCTGCCTACAATGAGCAGTTCTTC
CDR3 protein: CASTSGGAAYNEQFF

V gene: TRBV6-1
J gene: TRBJ1-1
D gene: TRBD1
clone size: NA
CDR3 DNA: TGTGCCAGCAGTGAGAGCATTGACAGGGGGTCCACTGAAGCTTTCTTT
CDR3 protein: CASSESIDRGSTEAFF

V gene: TRBV4-1
J gene: TRBJ2-1
D gene: TRBD2
clone size: few
CDR3 DNA: TGCGCCAGCAGACGCACTAGCGGGGGGGCACAGGAGCAGTTCTTC
CDR3 protein: CASRRTSGGAQEQFF